This T cell receptor beta chain was recorded in a study of cytomegalovirus exposure and HLA in healthy donors. Each donor was healthy, and each was a bone marrow donor. Points from the study as a whole: Associated with cytomegalovirus, according to the listing, were approximately 160 TCR beta chains. Reportedly, HLA-A and HLA-B alleles of most subjects were accurately predicted from TCR beta. A later analysis, which compared TCR beta chains of equal frequency, found the HLA-associated ones more clonally expanded.

A multiplex PCR was run with 60 Vbeta primers and 13 Jbeta primers. Assay used: immunoSEQ multiplex PCR; TCRdb lists only in-frame clones, some missing. The sample holds about 170,000 clones, more than 70% seen once. This CDR3 contains 16 residues. Trimming removed 2 bases from V and 5 bases from J, with 13 bases in between. CDR1 and CDR2 (germline): ENHRY, SYGVKD. A remark on this clone: What it recognizes is unknown.

The receptor was isolated from a girl aged 10 to 17 in good health and CMV-seronegative. The rearrangement links TRBV10-3 to TRBJ1-6; D is unresolved. Sequencing input: PBMCs. Here the CDR3 reads CAISEPGGKDNSPLHF. In DNA, the CDR3 is TGTGCCATCAGTGAGCCAGGAGGCAAGGATAATTCACCCCTCCACTTT.